This TCR beta chain originates from a study of radiation and T cells in renal cell carcinoma. General study findings and limits: Top tumor clonotypes rose in blood 2 weeks post-radiation, then contracted.

V shed 4 bases, J shed 5 bases, and the junction held 1 base outside the gene matches. CDR1 MNHEY and CDR2 SVGAGI come from the germline V gene. This CDR3 comprises 14 residues. As regards this clone: The antigen remains unidentified.

Documented time point: blood 2 weeks post-SBRT. Treatment here: 15 Gy SBRT to primary tumor, nephrectomy 4 weeks later. Some clones are missing from TCRdb's copy, which holds only in-frame ones; the method was immunoSEQ multiplex PCR. This sample has roughly 75,000 clones, with about 81% found just once. The sequencing used blood, collected from a patient whose treatment included radiotherapy and nephrectomy. This chain joins TRBV6-5 and TRBJ2-3; 12 nucleotides match TRBD2. The origin of this receptor is a man aged 55 to 70 with renal cell carcinoma. The CDR3 is CASSLGLAGDTQYF. As DNA, the CDR3 is TGTGCCAGCAGTTTGGGACTAGCGGGAGATACGCAGTATTTT.